The clone carrying this T cell receptor (beta chain) has ten or more counts. Its antigen remains unidentified. Ophthalmopathy cases met thresholds of Clinical Activity Score at least 3, NOSPECS grade at least 4 and duration under 3 months. Fresh peripheral blood, 7.5 to 10 ml, yielded the PBMCs. V was pared by 5 bases and J by 5 bases, with 6 bases of the junction left unmatched. The germline CDR1 and CDR2 sequences are MNHEY and SVGEGT. The CDR3 loop spans 14 amino acids. The record originates from a study of T cells in Graves' hyperthyroidism and ophthalmopathy. Study conclusions and caveats: In simple terms, a model built on 13 V-J features told ophthalmopathy apart from stable hyperthyroidism. In blood, most of the thyroid clonotypes expanded above 0.001 were also present.

Researchers took RNA transcripts and amplified the TCR beta CDR3 regions from them. The primer set for the first-round RT-PCR of the TCR CDR3 was HTBI. TCRdb used MiXCR to reprocess the multiplex PCR reads, holding one entry per CDR3 protein. The top ten hold around two fifths of the sample, which has over 350,000 distinct CDR3 sequences, about 18% seen once. Sequenced: blood. The source is a man between 18 and 29 years old with Graves' ophthalmopathy. The chain couples TRBV6-2 or TRBV6-3 to TRBJ1-1; 9 bases are a match to TRBD1. The CDR3 coding sequence is TGTGCCAGCAGTCCGTGGGACAGGGAGACTGAAGCTTTCTTT. Translating gives CASSPWDRETEAFF.